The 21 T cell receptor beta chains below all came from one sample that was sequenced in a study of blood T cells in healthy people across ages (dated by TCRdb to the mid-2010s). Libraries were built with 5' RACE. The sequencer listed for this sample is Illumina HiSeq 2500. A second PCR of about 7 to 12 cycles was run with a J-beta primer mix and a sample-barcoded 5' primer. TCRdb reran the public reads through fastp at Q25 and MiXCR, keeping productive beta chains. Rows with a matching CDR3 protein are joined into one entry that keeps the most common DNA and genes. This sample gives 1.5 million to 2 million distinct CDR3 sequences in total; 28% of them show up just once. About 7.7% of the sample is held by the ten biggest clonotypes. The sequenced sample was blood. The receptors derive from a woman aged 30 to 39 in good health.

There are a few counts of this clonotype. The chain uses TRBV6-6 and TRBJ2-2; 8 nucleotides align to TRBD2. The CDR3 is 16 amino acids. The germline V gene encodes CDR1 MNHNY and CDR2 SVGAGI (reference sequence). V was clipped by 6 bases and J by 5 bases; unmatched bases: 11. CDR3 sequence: CASRGNSGVVTGELFF. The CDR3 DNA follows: TGTGCCAGCAGAGGGAATAGCGGGGTCGTGACCGGGGAGCTGTTTTTT.

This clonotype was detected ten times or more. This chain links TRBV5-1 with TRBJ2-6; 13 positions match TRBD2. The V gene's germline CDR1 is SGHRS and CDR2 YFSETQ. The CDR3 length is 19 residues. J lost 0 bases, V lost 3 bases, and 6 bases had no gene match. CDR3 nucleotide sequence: TGCGCCAGCAGCTACACCGGGACTAGCGGGGCCTCTGGGGCCAACGTCCTGACTTTC. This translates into CASSYTGTSGASGANVLTF.

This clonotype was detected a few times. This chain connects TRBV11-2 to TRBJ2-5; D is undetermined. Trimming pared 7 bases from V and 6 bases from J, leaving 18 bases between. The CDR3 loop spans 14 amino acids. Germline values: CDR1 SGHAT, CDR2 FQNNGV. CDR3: CASTSLDTVQTQYF. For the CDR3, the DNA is TGTGCCAGCACCTCTTTAGACACAGTTCAGACCCAGTACTTC.

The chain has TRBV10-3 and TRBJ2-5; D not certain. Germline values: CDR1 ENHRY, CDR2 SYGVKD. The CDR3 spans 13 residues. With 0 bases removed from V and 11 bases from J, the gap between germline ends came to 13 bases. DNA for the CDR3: TGTGCCATCAGTGAGTCCCTTACTAATGAGCAGTACTTC. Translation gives CAISESLTNEQYF.

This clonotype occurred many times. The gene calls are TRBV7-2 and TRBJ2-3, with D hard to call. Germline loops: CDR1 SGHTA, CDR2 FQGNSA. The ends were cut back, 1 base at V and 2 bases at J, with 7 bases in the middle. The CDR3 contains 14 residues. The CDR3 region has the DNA TGTGCCAGCAGCTTAGGAGCTATCACAGATACGCAGTATTTT. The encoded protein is CASSLGAITDTQYF.

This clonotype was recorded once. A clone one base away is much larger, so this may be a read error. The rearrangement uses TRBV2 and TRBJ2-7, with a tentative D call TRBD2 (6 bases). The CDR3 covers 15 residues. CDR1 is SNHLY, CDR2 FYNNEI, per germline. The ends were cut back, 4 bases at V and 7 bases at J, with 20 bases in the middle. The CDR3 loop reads CASSGAESPRGEQYF. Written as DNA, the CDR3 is TGTGCCAGCAGTGGAGCGGAGAGTCCGCGGGGTGAGCAGTACTTC.

The DNA for the CDR3 is TGCGCCAGCACCGACAGGGGGCGGGACACTGAAGCTTTCTTT. Amino acids: CASTDRGRDTEAFF. The chain carries TRBV5-1 and TRBJ1-1; 10 bases are a match to TRBD1. CDR1 and CDR2 (germline): SGHRS, YFSETQ. V trimming: 6 bases; J trimming: 3 bases; junction bases outside the gene matches: 5. This CDR3 spans 14 amino acids.

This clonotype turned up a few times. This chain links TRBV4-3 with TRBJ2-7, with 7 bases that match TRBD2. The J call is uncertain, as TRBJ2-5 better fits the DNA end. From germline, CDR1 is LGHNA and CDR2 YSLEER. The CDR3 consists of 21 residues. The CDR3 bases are TGCGCCAGCAGCCTCCCAGTCATCCCACTTCCGGCGGGAGAGTCACGTGAGACCCAGTACTTC. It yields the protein CASSLPVIPLPAGESRETQYF.

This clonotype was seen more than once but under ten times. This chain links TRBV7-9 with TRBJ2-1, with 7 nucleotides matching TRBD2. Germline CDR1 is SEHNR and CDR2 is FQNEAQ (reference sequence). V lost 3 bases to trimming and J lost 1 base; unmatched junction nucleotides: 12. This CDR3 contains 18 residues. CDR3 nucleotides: TGTGCCAGCAGCTTCCCCCGGGAGGCTAGAGGGTCCTACAATGAGCAGTTCTTC. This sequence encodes CASSFPREARGSYNEQFF.

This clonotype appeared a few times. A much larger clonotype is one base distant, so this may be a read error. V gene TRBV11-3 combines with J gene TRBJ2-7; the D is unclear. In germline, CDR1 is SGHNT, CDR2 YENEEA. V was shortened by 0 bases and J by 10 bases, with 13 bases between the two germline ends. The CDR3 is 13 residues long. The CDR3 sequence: CASSLDDLGSQYF. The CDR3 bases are TGTGCCAGCAGCTTAGATGACCTGGGGTCCCAGTACTTC.

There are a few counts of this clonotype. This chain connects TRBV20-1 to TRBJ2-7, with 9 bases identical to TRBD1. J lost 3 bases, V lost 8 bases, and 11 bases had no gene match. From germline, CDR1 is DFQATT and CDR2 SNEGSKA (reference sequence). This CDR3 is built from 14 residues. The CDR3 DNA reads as TGCAGTTCTATCCCGGGACAGGGCGGCTACGAGCAGTACTTC. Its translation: CSSIPGQGGYEQYF.

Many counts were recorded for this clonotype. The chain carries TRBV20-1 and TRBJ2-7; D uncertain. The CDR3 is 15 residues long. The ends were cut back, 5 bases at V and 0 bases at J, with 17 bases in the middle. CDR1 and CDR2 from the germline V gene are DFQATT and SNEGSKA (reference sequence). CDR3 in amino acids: CSAQTEWQSSYEQYF. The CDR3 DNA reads TGCAGTGCTCAAACGGAGTGGCAGAGCTCCTACGAGCAGTACTTC.

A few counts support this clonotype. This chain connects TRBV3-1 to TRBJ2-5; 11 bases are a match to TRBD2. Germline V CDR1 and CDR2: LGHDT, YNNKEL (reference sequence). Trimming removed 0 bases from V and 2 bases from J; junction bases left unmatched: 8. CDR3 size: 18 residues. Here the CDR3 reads CASSQELASGRNQETQYF. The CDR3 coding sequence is TGTGCCAGCAGCCAAGAGTTGGCTAGCGGGAGGAATCAAGAGACCCAGTACTTC.

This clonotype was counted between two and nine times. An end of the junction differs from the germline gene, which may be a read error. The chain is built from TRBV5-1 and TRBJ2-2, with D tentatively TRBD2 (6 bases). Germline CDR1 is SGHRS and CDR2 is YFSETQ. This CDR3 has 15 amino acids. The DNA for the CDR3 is TGTGCCAGCAGCCCCGGGACTCTGAACACCGGGGAGCTGTTTTTT. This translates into CASSPGTLNTGELFF.

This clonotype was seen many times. The CDR3, as DNA: TGTGCCATCCGGGACGCTGGGGCCAACGTCCTGACTTTC. Translated, it gives CAIRDAGANVLTF. The V gene is TRBV10-3, the J gene TRBJ2-6, with D possibly called TRBD1 or TRBD2 (5 bases each). CDR1 is ENHRY, CDR2 SYGVKD, per germline. The CDR3 consists of 13 residues. Trimming left V 8 bases short and J 2 bases short, with 7 bases between.

CDR3 sequence (DNA): TGTGCCAGCAGCCAGGCAGGGCCTGAACAGCCCCAGCATTTT. This translates into CASSQAGPEQPQHF. The chain employs TRBV27 and TRBJ1-5, with D tentatively TRBD1 (5 bases). The V gene's germline CDR1 is MNHEY and CDR2 SMNVEV (reference sequence). Trimming pared 6 bases from V and 7 bases from J, leaving 16 bases between. The CDR3 sequence is 14 residues long.

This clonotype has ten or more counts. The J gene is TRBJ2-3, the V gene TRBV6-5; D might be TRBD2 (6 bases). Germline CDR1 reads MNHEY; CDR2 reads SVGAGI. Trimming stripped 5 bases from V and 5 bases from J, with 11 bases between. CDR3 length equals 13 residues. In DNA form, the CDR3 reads TGTGCCAGCAGTCGGACTATTAGAGATACGCAGTATTTT. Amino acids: CASSRTIRDTQYF.

CDR3 amino acids: CASTPGPGTSYEQYF. The CDR3 DNA reads as TGCGCCAGCACACCGGGCCCCGGGACTAGCTACGAGCAGTACTTC. This rearrangement joins TRBV5-1 to TRBJ2-5; 8 bases map to TRBD2. The better agreement between TRBJ2-7 and the DNA end casts doubt on the J call. The CDR3 contains 15 residues. Germline CDR1 is SGHRS and CDR2 is YFSETQ.

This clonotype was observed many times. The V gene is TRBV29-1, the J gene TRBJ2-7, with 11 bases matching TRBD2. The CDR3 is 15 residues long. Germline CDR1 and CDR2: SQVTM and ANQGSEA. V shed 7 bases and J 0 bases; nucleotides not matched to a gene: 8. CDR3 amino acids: CSARTSGPTSYEQYF. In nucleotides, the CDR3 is TGCAGCGCTCGGACTAGCGGGCCTACCTCCTACGAGCAGTACTTC.

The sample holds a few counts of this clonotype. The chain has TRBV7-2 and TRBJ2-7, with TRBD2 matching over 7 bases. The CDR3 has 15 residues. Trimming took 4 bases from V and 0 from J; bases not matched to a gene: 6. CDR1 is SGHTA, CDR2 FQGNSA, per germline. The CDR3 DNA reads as TGTGCCAGCAGCTCGCGGGAGAGGGGCTCCTACGAGCAGTACTTC. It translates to CASSSRERGSYEQYF.

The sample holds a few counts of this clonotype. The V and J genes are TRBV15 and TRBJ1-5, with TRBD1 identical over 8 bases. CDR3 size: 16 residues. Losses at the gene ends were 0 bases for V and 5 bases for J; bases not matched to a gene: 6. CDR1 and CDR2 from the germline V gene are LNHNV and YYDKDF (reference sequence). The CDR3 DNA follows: TGTGCCACCAGCAGAGATAAACAACAGGGGGATCAGCCCCAGCATTTT. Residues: CATSRDKQQGDQPQHF.